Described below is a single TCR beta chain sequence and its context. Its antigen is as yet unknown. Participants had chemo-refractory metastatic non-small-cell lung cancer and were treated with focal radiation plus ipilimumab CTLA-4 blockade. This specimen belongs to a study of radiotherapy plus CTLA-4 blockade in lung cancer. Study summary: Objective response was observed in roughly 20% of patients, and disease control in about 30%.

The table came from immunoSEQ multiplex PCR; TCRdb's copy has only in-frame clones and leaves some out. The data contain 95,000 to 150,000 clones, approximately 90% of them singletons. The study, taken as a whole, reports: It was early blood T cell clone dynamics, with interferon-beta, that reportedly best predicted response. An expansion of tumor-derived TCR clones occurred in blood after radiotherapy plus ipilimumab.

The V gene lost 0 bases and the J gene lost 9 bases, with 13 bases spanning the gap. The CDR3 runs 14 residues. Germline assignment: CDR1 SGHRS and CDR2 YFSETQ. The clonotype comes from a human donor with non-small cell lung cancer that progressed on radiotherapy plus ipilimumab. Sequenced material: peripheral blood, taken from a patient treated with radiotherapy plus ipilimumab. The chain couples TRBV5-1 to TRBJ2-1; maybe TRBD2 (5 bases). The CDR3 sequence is CASSLAGGWVEQFF. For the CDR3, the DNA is TGCGCCAGCAGCTTGGCGGGCGGGTGGGTTGAGCAGTTCTTC.